This T cell receptor (beta chain) is drawn from a study of control samples from healthy donors and cancer patients. V was shortened by 6 bases and J by 7 bases, with 13 bases between the two germline ends. The CDR3 has 13 residues. The germline V gene encodes CDR1 MNHNY and CDR2 SVGAGI (reference sequence). The assay was immunoSEQ multiplex PCR, and TCRdb's table has in-frame clones only and misses some. The sample lists 90,000 to 100,000 clones; roughly 90% were seen once. The sample consisted of blood. This clonotype was sampled from a woman aged 70-85 years in good health. The J gene is TRBJ1-5, the V gene TRBV6-6, with D perhaps TRBD1 (5 bases). CDR3 residues: CASSPREQQPQHF. In nucleotides, the CDR3 is TGTGCCAGCAGCCCCAGGGAGCAGCAGCCCCAGCATTTT.